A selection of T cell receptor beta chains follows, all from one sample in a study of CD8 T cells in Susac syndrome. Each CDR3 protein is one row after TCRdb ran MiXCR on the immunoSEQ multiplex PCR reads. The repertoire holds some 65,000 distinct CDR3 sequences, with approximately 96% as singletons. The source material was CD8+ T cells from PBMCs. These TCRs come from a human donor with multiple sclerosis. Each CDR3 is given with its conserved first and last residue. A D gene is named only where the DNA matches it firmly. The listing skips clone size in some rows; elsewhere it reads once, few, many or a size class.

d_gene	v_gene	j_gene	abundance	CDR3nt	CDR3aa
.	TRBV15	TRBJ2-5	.	TGTGCCACCAGCATCACGGTACAAGAGACCCAGTACTTC	CATSITVQETQYF
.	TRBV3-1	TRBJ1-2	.	TGTGCCAGCAGCCAAGACAGGGGCCGACGGGGCTACACCTTC	CASSQDRGRRGYTF
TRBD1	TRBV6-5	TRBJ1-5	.	TGTGCCAGCAGGAGGACAGGGAAGGATCAGCCCCAGCATTTT	CASRRTGKDQPQHF
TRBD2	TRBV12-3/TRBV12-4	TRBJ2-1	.	TGTGCCAGCAGTTTAAGCTCGGGAGGGCCCTCGAATGAGCAGTTCTTC	CASSLSSGGPSNEQFF
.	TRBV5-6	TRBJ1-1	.	TGTGCCAGCAGCTTGTCGTCCGCTGAAGCTTTCTTT	CASSLSSAEAFF
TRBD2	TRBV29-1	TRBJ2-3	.	TGCAGACATCCCGGGGGGCTAGCGGGACATACGCAGTATTTT	CRHPGGLAGHTQYF
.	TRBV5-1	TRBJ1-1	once	TGCGCCAGCAAGGAGGTTGTTAACACTGAAGCTTTCTTT	CASKEVVNTEAFF
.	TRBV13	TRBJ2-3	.	TGTGCCAGCAGCTTGACCAGAGGGGACGCGACGCAGTATTTT	CASSLTRGDATQYF
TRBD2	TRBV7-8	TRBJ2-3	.	TGTGCCAGCAGCCAAAAACTAGCGGGAGTCCCAGATACGCAGTATTTT	CASSQKLAGVPDTQYF
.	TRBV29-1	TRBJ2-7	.	TGCAGCGTTGAAGCTGTGGAATCCTACGAGCAGTACTTC	CSVEAVESYEQYF
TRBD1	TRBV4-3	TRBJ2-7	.	TGCGCCAGCAGCCAGCGACAGGGCTACTCCTACGAGCAGTACTTC	CASSQRQGYSYEQYF
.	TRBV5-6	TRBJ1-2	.	TGTGCCAGCAGCGAAAAAATACGGGTTGCCTATGGCTACACCTTC	CASSEKIRVAYGYTF
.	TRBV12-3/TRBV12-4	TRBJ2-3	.	TGTGCCAGCAGTGCCGAGAGGTCCTTGGATACGCAGTATTTT	CASSAERSLDTQYF
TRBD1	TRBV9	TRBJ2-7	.	TGTGCCAGCGGCACACAGGGGAGTCTAAGGGCCTTC	CASGTQGSLRAF
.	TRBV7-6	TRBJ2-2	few	TGTGCCAGCAGTCGCGGAGGGGAGCTGTTTTTT	CASSRGGELFF
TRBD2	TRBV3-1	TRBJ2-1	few	TGTGCCAGCAGCCAAGTATTCCAAGGACTAGGTGTGAAGTTCTTC	CASSQVFQGLGVKFF
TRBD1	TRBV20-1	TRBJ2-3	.	TGCAGTGCTCGGTCGTTGACAGGGGGCGCTTCGGGCACAGATACGCAGTATTTT	CSARSLTGGASGTDTQYF
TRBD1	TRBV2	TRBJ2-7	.	TGTGCCAGCAGCCCGGGACAGAATGACTACGAGCAGTACTTC	CASSPGQNDYEQYF
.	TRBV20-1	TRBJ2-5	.	TGCAGTGCTAAGGCGGGCGGCTGGGGGGAGACCCAGTACTTC	CSAKAGGWGETQYF
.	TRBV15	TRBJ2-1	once	TGTGCCATCTCCCCGACAGGCCATGAGCAGTTCTTC	CAISPTGHEQFF
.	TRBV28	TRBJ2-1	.	TGTGCCAGCAGTCCGGGACACAACGACTACAATGAGCAGTTCTTC	CASSPGHNDYNEQFF
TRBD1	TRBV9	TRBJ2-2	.	TGTGCCAGCAGCGAACGACAGGGTAAATGGGAGCTGTTTTTT	CASSERQGKWELFF
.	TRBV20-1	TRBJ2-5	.	TGCAGTGCTAGAGTAATCGGGGCGGTACAAGAGACCCAGTACTTC	CSARVIGAVQETQYF
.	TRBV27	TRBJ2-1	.	TGTGCCAGCAGTTATGGGATAGGCGAGCAGTTCTTC	CASSYGIGEQFF
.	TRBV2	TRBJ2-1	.	TGTGCCAGCAGTGTGGGGGCCGATGAGCAGTTCTTC	CASSVGADEQFF
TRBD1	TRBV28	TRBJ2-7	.	TGTGCCAGCAGTTCCGAAGGGACAGGGACATACGAGCAGTACTTC	CASSSEGTGTYEQYF
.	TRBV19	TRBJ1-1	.	TGTGCTTCGGGGTATCCGGGGAACACTGAAGCTTTCTTT	CASGYPGNTEAFF
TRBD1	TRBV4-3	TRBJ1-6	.	TGCGCCAGCAGCCAAGACAGGGGGCAGGTTTCACCCCTCCACTTT	CASSQDRGQVSPLHF
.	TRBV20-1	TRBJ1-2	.	TGCAGTGCCCTGACAGCCACTATTAACTATGGCTACACCTTC	CSALTATINYGYTF
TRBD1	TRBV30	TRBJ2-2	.	TGTGCCGGAGACAGGGGAACCGGGGAGCTGTTTTTT	CAGDRGTGELFF
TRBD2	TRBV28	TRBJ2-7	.	TGTGCCAGCAGTTTGAGCGGGGGACCCTACGAGCAGTACTTC	CASSLSGGPYEQYF
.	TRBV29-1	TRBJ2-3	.	TGCAGCGTGCCCGGGGTCCCCACAGATACGCAGTATTTT	CSVPGVPTDTQYF
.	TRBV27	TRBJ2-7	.	TGTGCCAGCAGTTTAAAAGGGGGGTCCTACGAGCAGTACTTC	CASSLKGGSYEQYF